This passage covers 26 T cell receptor beta chains from one sample sequenced in a study of T cells in Graves' hyperthyroidism and ophthalmopathy. Regions amplified from RNA transcripts were the TCR beta CDR3 regions. HTBI primers drove first-round RT-PCR of the TCR CDR3. MiXCR, applied by TCRdb to the multiplex PCR reads, yields one record per CDR3 protein. The data show roughly 660,000 distinct CDR3 sequences, around 16% seen once. The sample taken for sequencing was blood. These receptors were obtained from a man aged 45-65 years with Graves' hyperthyroidism.

This clonotype was observed many times. The V and J genes are TRBV3-1 and TRBJ2-4; D uncertain. V lost 0 bases and J lost 5, with 8 bases in between. The germline V gene has CDR1 LGHDT and CDR2 YNNKEL (reference sequence). The CDR3 has 14 amino acids. CDR3 region: CASSQEWAENIQYF. Here the CDR3 DNA reads TGTGCCAGCAGCCAAGAATGGGCGGAAAACATTCAGTACTTC. Full variable domain (outside the CDR3, taken from reference TRBV3-1 and TRBJ2-4): DTAVSQTPKYLVTQMGNDKSIKCEQNLGHDTMYWYKQDSKKFLKIMFSYNNKELIINETVPNRFSPKSPDKAHLNLHINSLELGDSAVYFCASSQEWAENIQYFGAGTRLSVL.

In its sample, this clonotype was seen a few times. The chain combines TRBV6-1 with TRBJ2-4; D gene unclear. The CDR3 extends over 14 amino acids. With 6 bases removed from V and 1 base from J, the gap between germline ends came to 10 bases. Germline V CDR1 and CDR2: MNHNS, SASEGT. CDR3 sequence reads: CASSTQVAKNIQYF. DNA for the CDR3: TGTGCCAGCAGCACCCAGGTTGCCAAAAACATTCAGTACTTC.

This clonotype showed up many times. V is TRBV11-2 and J is TRBJ2-1; 12 bases fit TRBD2. This CDR3 contains 15 residues. Germline-derived CDR1 and CDR2 are SGHAT and FQNNGV. Losses at the gene ends were 6 bases for V and 9 bases for J; bases not matched to a gene: 9. The CDR3 reads CASRDLAGGPGEQFF. Written as DNA, the CDR3 is TGTGCCAGCAGGGATCTAGCGGGAGGGCCGGGTGAGCAGTTCTTC.

Many counts were recorded for this clonotype. The V call is TRBV6-1, the J call TRBJ2-7; D not certain. Between the trimmed V and J ends, which lost 7 bases and 2 bases, there was a span of 9 bases. The germline CDR1 and CDR2 sequences are MNHNS and SASEGT. This CDR3 is built from 12 residues. The CDR3 spells CASISAAYEQYF. Written as DNA, the CDR3 is TGTGCCAGCATATCCGCCGCCTACGAGCAGTACTTC.

This clonotype was seen at least ten times. The chain joins TRBV27 to TRBJ1-5; TRBD1 aligns across 7 bases. CDR3 length: 16 amino acids. The germline V gene encodes CDR1 MNHEY and CDR2 SMNVEV (reference sequence). The J segment lost 4 bases and the V segment lost 5 bases, leaving 11 bases of the junction unmatched. The CDR3 bases are TGTGCCAGCAGTCCTAGGACAGGAACTATTAATCAGCCCCAGCATTTT. Its protein product is CASSPRTGTINQPQHF.

As for this clonotype: A much larger clone differs from this one at a single base, so this may be a read error. The V gene is TRBV7-2, the J gene TRBJ1-2, with 8 bases matching TRBD1. Germline assignment: CDR1 SGHTA and CDR2 FQGNSA. The CDR3 consists of 17 residues. The CDR3 is CASSFSDLRTGTYGYAF. CDR3 DNA sequence: TGTGCCAGCAGCTTCTCAGACTTAAGGACAGGGACCTATGGCTACGCCTTC.

This clonotype was detected a few times. The rearrangement links TRBV5-4 to TRBJ2-7, with a weak D call TRBD2 (5 bases). The V end was cut by 0 bases, the J end by 6 bases, with 16 bases between. CDR3 length equals 15 residues. Germline CDR1 SGHNT, CDR2 YYREEE (reference sequence). The CDR3 DNA is TGTGCCAGCAGCTTGGACGGGGATAGCAGACGCGAGCAGTACTTC. It is translated as CASSLDGDSRREQYF.

This clonotype occurred many times. The chain uses TRBV27 and TRBJ1-3; no clear D. Trimming stripped 5 bases from V and 2 bases from J, with 10 bases between. Germline V CDR1 and CDR2: MNHEY, SMNVEV (reference sequence). CDR3 length equals 14 residues. CDR3 DNA: TGTGCCAGCAGTGATAGGAGACCTGGAAACACCATATATTTT. It yields the protein CASSDRRPGNTIYF.

The CDR3 here is CASSLRTGGAQPQHF. In DNA, the CDR3 is TGTGCCAGCAGTTTGAGGACAGGGGGCGCGCAGCCCCAGCATTTT. V is TRBV28 and J is TRBJ1-5; 11 bases are a match to TRBD1. Germline V gene lookup returns CDR1 MDHEN and CDR2 SYDVKM. The CDR3 sequence is 15 residues long. Trimming at V came to 3 bases and at J to 7 bases, leaving 5 bases not matched to a gene.

V and J are TRBV18 and TRBJ1-2, with D possibly being TRBD1 (6 bases). Germline V gives CDR1 KGHSH, CDR2 LQKENI. The CDR3 has 14 amino acids. Between the trimmed V and J ends, which lost 3 bases and 3 bases, there was a span of 11 bases. The CDR3 region is CASSPRDNDYGYTF. In DNA, the CDR3 is TGTGCCAGCTCACCTCGGGACAACGACTATGGCTACACCTTC.

This clonotype was counted at least ten times. The gene calls are TRBV24-1 and TRBJ2-3, with 7 positions matching TRBD2. The ends lost 7 bases at V and 4 bases at J; junction bases unmatched: 7. CDR1 and CDR2 from the germline V gene are KGHDR and SFDVKD. This CDR3 is built from 14 residues. CDR3 residues: CATRSGNPADTQYF. CDR3 DNA sequence: TGTGCCACCAGAAGCGGGAATCCCGCAGATACGCAGTATTTT.

This clonotype was recorded at least ten times. The gene calls are TRBV5-6 and TRBJ1-4, with 7 bases lining up with TRBD1. Germline-derived CDR1 and CDR2 are SGHDT and YYEEEE. CDR3 length: 15 amino acids. The ends lost 0 bases at V and 5 bases at J; junction bases unmatched: 4. The CDR3 sequence: CASSLVGTENEKLFF. The CDR3 nucleotides read TGTGCCAGCAGCTTGGTGGGGACAGAGAATGAAAAACTGTTTTTT.

Comment on this clonotype: A much larger clone lies a single base off, so this may be a read error. CDR3 amino acids: CSARDMWTSKYEQYF. Written as DNA, the CDR3 is TGCAGTGCTAGAGATATGTGGACTTCAAAATACGAGCAGTACTTC. The genes are TRBV20-1 and TRBJ2-7, with D possibly TRBD2 on 5 matching bases. Germline V CDR1 and CDR2: DFQATT, SNEGSKA (reference sequence). The CDR3 totals 15 residues. Trimming stripped 0 bases from V and 4 bases from J, with 16 bases between.

At least ten counts were recorded for this clonotype. This chain links TRBV5-5 with TRBJ2-5; 14 nucleotides agree with TRBD2. Germline V lookup: CDR1 SGHKS, CDR2 YYEKEE (reference sequence). The J segment lost 3 bases and the V segment lost 1 base, leaving 5 bases of the junction unmatched. The CDR3 extends over 17 amino acids. As DNA, the CDR3 is TGTGCCAGCAGCTTGTTTTTGGGACTAGCGGGAGAAGAGACCCAGTACTTC. Protein sequence: CASSLFLGLAGEETQYF. Looking up the rest from reference TRBV5-5 and TRBJ2-5 gives the full variable domain: DAGVTQSPTHLIKTRGQQVTLRCSPISGHKSVSWYQQVLGQGPQFIFQYYEKEERGRGNFPDRFSARQFPNYSSELNVNALLLGDSALYLCASSLFLGLAGEETQYFGPGTRLLVL.

This clonotype was picked up many times. This chain joins TRBV13 and TRBJ2-6, with D hard to call. The germline CDR1 and CDR2 sequences are PRHDT and FYEKMQ (reference sequence). Trimming left V 1 base short and J 4 bases short, with 11 bases between. The length of the CDR3 is 16 residues. CDR3 in amino acids: CASSLDRLSGANVLTF. CDR3 nucleotides: TGTGCCAGCAGCTTAGACCGTCTCAGCGGGGCCAACGTCCTGACTTTC.

This clonotype was counted at least ten times. The CDR3 nucleotides are TGTGCCAGCAGCCCAGGGGGTCCCAATGGCTACACCTTC. It yields the protein CASSPGGPNGYTF. The rearrangement uses TRBV11-2 and TRBJ1-2, with 7 bases identical to TRBD1. Germline V gene sequence: CDR1 SGHAT, CDR2 FQNNGV. Losses at the gene ends were 5 bases for V and 6 bases for J; bases not matched to a gene: 6. This CDR3 is built from 13 residues.

This clonotype was picked up many times. This chain uses TRBV6-2 or TRBV6-3 with TRBJ2-3; 10 bases line up with TRBD2. The CDR3 covers 16 residues. Losses at the gene ends were 4 bases for V and 2 bases for J; bases not matched to a gene: 6. Germline CDR1 MNHEY, CDR2 SVGEGT. CDR3 amino acids: CASSSSGTSVTDTQYF. DNA of the CDR3: TGTGCCAGCAGTTCCTCCGGGACTAGCGTCACAGATACGCAGTATTTT.

This clonotype was recorded at least ten times. The chain uses TRBV20-1 and TRBJ2-1, with 16 bases identical to TRBD2. The CDR3 is made up of 16 amino acids. Germline CDR1 and CDR2: DFQATT and SNEGSKA (reference sequence). After removal of 0 bases from V and 5 bases from J, the junction contained 1 base not matched to a gene. The CDR3: CSARDGTSGRDNEQFF. CDR3 nucleotide sequence: TGCAGTGCTAGAGACGGGACTAGCGGGAGGGACAATGAGCAGTTCTTC.

This clonotype was recorded at least ten times. The V and J genes are TRBV28 and TRBJ2-1; 7 nucleotides agree with TRBD2. The germline V gene encodes CDR1 MDHEN and CDR2 SYDVKM. Trimming took 7 bases from V and 9 from J; bases not matched to a gene: 18. The CDR3 sequence is 16 residues long. CDR3 coding DNA: TGTGCCAGCATCACACCGAGGGAGGGCCGTAGGGGTGAGCAGTTCTTC. Its protein is CASITPREGRRGEQFF.

A note on this clonotype: Being one base from a much bigger clone, this may be a read error. The chain has TRBV5-1 and TRBJ2-1; 8 bases fit TRBD1. Germline V gene data show CDR1 as SGHRS and CDR2 as YFSETQ. The CDR3 sequence is 14 residues long. This chain's CDR3 is CASSSWTGSNGQFF. The CDR3 nucleotides read TGCGCCAGCAGCTCCTGGACAGGGTCAAATGGGCAGTTCTTC.

The gene calls are TRBV20-1 and TRBJ2-1, with D possibly matching TRBD2 (5 bases). V was trimmed by 4 bases and J by 2 bases, leaving 9 bases between them. Germline V gene lookup returns CDR1 DFQATT and CDR2 SNEGSKA (reference sequence). The CDR3 loop spans 13 amino acids. CDR3: CSATKRTYNEQFF. CDR3 DNA sequence: TGCAGTGCTACGAAGCGGACCTACAATGAGCAGTTCTTC.

This clonotype showed up many times. The chain combines TRBV18 with TRBJ2-5, with D uncertain. Germline loops: CDR1 KGHSH, CDR2 LQKENI. V was cut by 2 bases and J by 1 base, with 8 bases left in between. The CDR3 runs 14 residues. CDR3 in amino acids: CASSPRPGQETQYF. DNA of the CDR3: TGTGCCAGCTCACCAAGACCCGGCCAAGAGACCCAGTACTTC.

This clonotype has ten or more counts. The V call is TRBV13, the J call TRBJ2-7; the match to TRBD1 covers 7 bases. The CDR3 contains 15 residues. The germline V gene encodes CDR1 PRHDT and CDR2 FYEKMQ (reference sequence). J gave up 2 bases and V 2 bases, and 6 bases lay outside the gene matches. The CDR3 DNA reads as TGTGCCAGCAGCTTATTGAGGGGACAGACCTACGAGCAGTACTTC. Translated: CASSLLRGQTYEQYF.

This clonotype was picked up many times. The rearrangement links TRBV11-2 to TRBJ2-3; 9 nucleotides line up with TRBD1. CDR1 and CDR2 (germline): SGHAT, FQNNGV. The CDR3 is made up of 15 amino acids. The V segment lost 3 bases and the J segment 2 bases; nucleotides outside the gene matches: 3. CDR3 residues: CASSFGTGNTDTQYF. DNA for the CDR3: TGTGCCAGCAGCTTTGGGACAGGGAACACAGATACGCAGTATTTT.

The rearrangement uses TRBV29-1 and TRBJ2-1; 12 bases match TRBD2. CDR1 and CDR2 from the germline V gene are SQVTM and ANQGSEA. V lost 3 bases and J lost 6; bases outside the gene matches: 3. The CDR3 covers 14 residues. CDR3 DNA: TGCAGCGTTGACGGACTAGCGGGACTCAATGAGCAGTTCTTC. The encoded protein is CSVDGLAGLNEQFF.

There are many counts of this clonotype. The rearrangement links TRBV24-1 to TRBJ2-1, with 10 nucleotides matching TRBD2. V was clipped by 4 bases and J by 8 bases; unmatched bases: 10. Germline loops: CDR1 KGHDR, CDR2 SFDVKD. This CDR3 has 16 amino acids. Written as DNA, the CDR3 is TGTGCCACCAGTGAGTCCCTAGCGGGAGTACCGGATGAGCAGTTCTTC. It codes for CATSESLAGVPDEQFF.